This TCR beta chain derives from a study of T cells in Graves' hyperthyroidism and ophthalmopathy. What was amplified from RNA transcripts were TCR beta CDR3 regions. TCR CDR3 regions were first amplified by RT-PCR with HTBI primers. TCRdb redid the calling of the multiplex PCR reads with MiXCR, one entry per CDR3 protein. The table shows under 350,000 distinct CDR3 sequences, with about an eighth occurring only once. As regards this clonotype: The target antigen is unknown.

Study findings and constraints: Most expanded thyroid clonotypes above 0.001 recurred in blood.

Ophthalmopathy cases met thresholds of Clinical Activity Score at least 3, NOSPECS grade at least 4 and duration under 3 months. For the diagnoses, clinical symptoms, serum thyroxine and TRAb, thyroid ultrasound and orbital computed tomography were used. The clonotype was recovered from a woman between 40 and 50 years old with Graves' ophthalmopathy. The sample comprised blood.

CDR3 nucleotides: TGTGCCAGCAGCCCCCGGTTGTTGGTCGAGGGAGAGGGTAGGAATGAGCAGTTCTTC. Translating gives CASSPRLLVEGEGRNEQFF. J is TRBJ2-1 and V is TRBV11-1, with D maybe TRBD2 (5 bases). The CDR3 is made up of 19 amino acids. Between the trimmed V and J ends, which lost 5 bases and 7 bases, there was a span of 30 bases. CDR1 is SGHAT, CDR2 FQDESV, per germline (reference sequence).